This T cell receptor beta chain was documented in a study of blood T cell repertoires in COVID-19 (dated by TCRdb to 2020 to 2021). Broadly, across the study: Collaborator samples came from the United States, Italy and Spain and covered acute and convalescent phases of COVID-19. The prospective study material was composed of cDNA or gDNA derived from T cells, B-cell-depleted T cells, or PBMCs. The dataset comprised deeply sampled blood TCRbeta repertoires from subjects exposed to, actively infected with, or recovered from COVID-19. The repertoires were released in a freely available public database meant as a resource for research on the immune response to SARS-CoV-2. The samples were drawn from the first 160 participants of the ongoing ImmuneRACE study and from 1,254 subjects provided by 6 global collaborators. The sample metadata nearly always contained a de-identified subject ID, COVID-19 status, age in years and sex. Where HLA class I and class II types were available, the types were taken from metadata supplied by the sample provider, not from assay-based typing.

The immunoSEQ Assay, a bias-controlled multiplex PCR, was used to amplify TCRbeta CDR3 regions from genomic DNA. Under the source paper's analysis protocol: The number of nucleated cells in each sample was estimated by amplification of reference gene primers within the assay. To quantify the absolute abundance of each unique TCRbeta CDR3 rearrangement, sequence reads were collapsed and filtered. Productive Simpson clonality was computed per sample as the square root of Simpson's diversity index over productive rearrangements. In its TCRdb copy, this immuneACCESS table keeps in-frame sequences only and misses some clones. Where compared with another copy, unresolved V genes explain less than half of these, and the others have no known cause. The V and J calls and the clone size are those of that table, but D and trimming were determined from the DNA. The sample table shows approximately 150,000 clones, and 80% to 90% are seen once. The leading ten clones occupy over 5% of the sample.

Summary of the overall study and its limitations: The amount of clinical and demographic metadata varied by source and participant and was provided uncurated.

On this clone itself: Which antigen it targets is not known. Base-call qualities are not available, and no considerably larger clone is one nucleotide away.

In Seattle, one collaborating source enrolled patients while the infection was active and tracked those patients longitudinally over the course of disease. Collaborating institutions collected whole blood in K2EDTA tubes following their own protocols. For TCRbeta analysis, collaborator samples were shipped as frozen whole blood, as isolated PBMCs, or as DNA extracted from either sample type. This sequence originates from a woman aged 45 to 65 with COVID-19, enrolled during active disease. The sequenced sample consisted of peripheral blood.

The DNA sequence is TGTGCCAGCAGTTACGGGAGGAACTCCTATAATTCACCCCTCCACTTT. Its protein is CASSYGRNSYNSPLHF. The chain joins TRBV2 to TRBJ1-6; there is no confident call for the D gene. There are 16 amino acids in the CDR3, from cysteine to phenylalanine inclusive. Only CDR3 DNA remains: 48 bases, in frame from the first base. Trimming costs V 5 bases and J 0 bases, and their ends lie 11 bases apart. CDR1 and CDR2 are drawn from the germline V gene: SNHLY, FYNNEI.